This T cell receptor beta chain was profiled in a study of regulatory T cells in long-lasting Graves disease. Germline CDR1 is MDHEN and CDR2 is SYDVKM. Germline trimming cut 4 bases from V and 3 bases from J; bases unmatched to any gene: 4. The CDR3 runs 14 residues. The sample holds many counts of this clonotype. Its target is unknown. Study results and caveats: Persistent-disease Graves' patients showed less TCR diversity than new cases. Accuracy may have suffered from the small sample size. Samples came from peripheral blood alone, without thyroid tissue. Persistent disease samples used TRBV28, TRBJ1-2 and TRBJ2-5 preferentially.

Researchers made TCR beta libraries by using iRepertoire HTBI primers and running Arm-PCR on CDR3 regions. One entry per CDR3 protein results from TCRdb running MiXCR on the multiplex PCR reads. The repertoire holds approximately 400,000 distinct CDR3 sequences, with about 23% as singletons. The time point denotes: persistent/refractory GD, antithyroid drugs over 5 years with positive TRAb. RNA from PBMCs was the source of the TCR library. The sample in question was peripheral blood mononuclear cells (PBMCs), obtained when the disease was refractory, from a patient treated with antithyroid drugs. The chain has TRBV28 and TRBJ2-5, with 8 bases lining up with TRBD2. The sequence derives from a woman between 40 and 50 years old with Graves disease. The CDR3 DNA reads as TGTGCCAGCAGTTACGGACTAGCCAAAGAGACCCAGTACTTC. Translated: CASSYGLAKETQYF. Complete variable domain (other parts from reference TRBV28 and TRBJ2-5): DVKVTQSSRYLVKRTGEKVFLECVQDMDHENMFWYRQDPGLGLRLIYFSYDVKMKEKGDIPEGYSVSREKKERFSLILESASTNQTSMYLCASSYGLAKETQYFGPGTRLLVL.